The next 3 T cell receptor beta chains were all read from a single sample in a study of response to subunit inactivated influenza vaccine. TCRdb fed the RT-PCR reads into MiXCR, producing one record per CDR3 protein. The sample contains about 780,000 distinct CDR3 sequences, about 18% of which appear only once. The sequenced sample was PBMCs from blood, obtained roughly 5 days after vaccination. These receptors were taken from a man in his forties or fifties who received an inactivated influenza vaccine.

This rearrangement joins TRBV4-1 to TRBJ2-1; possible D gene TRBD1, 5 bases. The germline V gene encodes CDR1 MGHRA and CDR2 YSYEKL. The length of the CDR3 is 18 residues. The V and J ends lost 1 base and 4 bases respectively, with 20 bases between them. CDR3: CASSQGSGWASGYNEQFF. CDR3 nucleotides: TGCGCCAGCAGCCAAGGTTCAGGGTGGGCCTCCGGATACAATGAGCAGTTCTTC.

The J gene is TRBJ2-1, the V gene TRBV27, with 11 bases lining up with TRBD2. The CDR3 runs 15 residues. V lost 5 bases and J lost 3; bases outside the gene matches: 3. The V gene's germline CDR1 is MNHEY and CDR2 SMNVEV (reference sequence). The CDR3 here is CASSLSGRVYNEQFF. CDR3 in DNA: TGTGCCAGCAGTCTTAGCGGGAGGGTCTACAATGAGCAGTTCTTC.

The table lists this clonotype with a few counts. The V and J genes are TRBV30 and TRBJ2-7; D is possibly TRBD1 or TRBD2 (5 bases each). CDR1 and CDR2 (germline): GTSNPN, SVGIG (reference sequence). V lost 5 bases and J lost 7, with 21 bases in between. The CDR3 loop spans 14 amino acids. CDR3 loop: CAWSYRDGFLEQYF. DNA of the CDR3: TGTGCCTGGTCCTACCGGGACGGGTTTCTGGAGCAGTACTTC.